Included here is one T cell receptor beta chain sequence, with context. The antigen is undetermined. This CDR3 is built from 16 residues. The germline CDR1 and CDR2 sequences are SGHNT and YYREEE (reference sequence). V lost 1 base and J lost 3; bases outside the gene matches: 7. The data derive from a study of siplizumab effects on memory and regulatory T cells. Whole-study results and caveats: Tregs proliferating in siplizumab cultures lacked confirmation of their suppressive function.

Assay used: immunoSEQ multiplex PCR; TCRdb lists only in-frame clones, some missing. The sample has roughly 75,000 clones, approximately 93% seen once. The TCR was taken from a human donor in good health. The specimen was CD8+ T cells sorted from blood. This chain links TRBV5-4 with TRBJ1-1; 9 nucleotides agree with TRBD1. The CDR3 DNA reads TGTGCCAGCAGCTTGCTCCAGGACAGGGGAGACACTGAAGCTTTCTTT. Amino acids: CASSLLQDRGDTEAFF.